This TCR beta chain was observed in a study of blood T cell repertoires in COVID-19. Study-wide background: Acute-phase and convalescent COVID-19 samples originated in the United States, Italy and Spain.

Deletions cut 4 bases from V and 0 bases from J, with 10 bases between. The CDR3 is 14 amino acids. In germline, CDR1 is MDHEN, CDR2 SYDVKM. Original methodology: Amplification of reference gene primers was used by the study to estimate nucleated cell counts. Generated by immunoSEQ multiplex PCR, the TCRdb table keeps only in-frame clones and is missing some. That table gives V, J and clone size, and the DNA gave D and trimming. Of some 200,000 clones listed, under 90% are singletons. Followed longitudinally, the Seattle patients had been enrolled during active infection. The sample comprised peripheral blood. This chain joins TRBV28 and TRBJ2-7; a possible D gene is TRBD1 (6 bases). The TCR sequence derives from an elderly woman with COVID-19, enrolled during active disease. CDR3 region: CASSSTGHSYEQYF. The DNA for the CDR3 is TGTGCCAGCAGTTCCACGGGACACTCCTACGAGCAGTACTTC. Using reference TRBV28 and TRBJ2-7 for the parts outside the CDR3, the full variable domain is DVKVTQSSRYLVKRTGEKVFLECVQDMDHENMFWYRQDPGLGLRLIYFSYDVKMKEKGDIPEGYSVSREKKERFSLILESASTNQTSMYLCASSSTGHSYEQYFGPGTRLTVT.